This TCR beta chain was observed in a study of blood T cell repertoires in COVID-19. Study at large: In each case, the material was cDNA or gDNA derived from T cells, B-cell-depleted T cells, or PBMCs.

Per germline, CDR1 SGHTA and CDR2 FQGTGA. The CDR3 is made up of 16 amino acids. The J segment lost 1 base and the V segment lost 5 bases, leaving 8 bases of the junction unmatched. Per the study methods: Quantification of nucleated cells was approximated via reference gene primer amplification. Sequencing used immunoSEQ multiplex PCR; TCRdb keeps in-frame clones, though not all of them. V, J and clone size are those of that table, while D and trimming were read from the DNA. The sample shows 250,000 to 300,000 clones, 70% to 90% of them seen only once. The rearrangement joins TRBV7-3 to TRBJ2-3, with 8 positions matching TRBD1. The clonotype originates from a woman aged 35 to 49 who had recovered from COVID-19. Sequences were obtained from peripheral blood. CDR3: CASSTPQGVGTDTQYF. The CDR3 DNA is TGTGCCAGCAGCACACCACAGGGGGTGGGCACAGATACGCAGTATTTT.